The rows below give T cell receptor beta chains drawn from one sample of a study of T-cell reconstitution after alpha-beta-depleted transplantation in children. One entry per CDR3 protein results from TCRdb running MiXCR on the PCR reads. The profile shows about 600,000 distinct CDR3 sequences, about 11% of them singletons. Specimen: PBMCs from the stem cell graft donor, collected from the stem cell graft. The receptors originated from a human donor who donated a stem cell graft to a child with acute myeloid leukemia. CDR3s include the opening cysteine and the closing phenylalanine or tryptophan. A D gene is named only where the DNA matches it firmly. Some rows mark clone size as missing; the rest say once, few, many or name a class of expanded clone.

clone_size,j_call,d_call,v_call,cdr3_nt,cdr3_aa
few,TRBJ2-3,NA,TRBV28,TGTGCCAGCAGTTTAACCTTTGGTGGAGATACGCAGTATTTT,CASSLTFGGDTQYF
many,TRBJ2-1,TRBD2,TRBV6-5,TGTGCCAGCAACCCTAGCGGCTCCTACAATGAGCAGTTCTTC,CASNPSGSYNEQFF
many,TRBJ2-2,NA,TRBV5-1,TGCGCCAGCAGCCCCCTAGGAATGCCGGGGGAGCTGTTTTTT,CASSPLGMPGELFF
NA,TRBJ1-6,NA,TRBV10-2,TGCGCCAGCCCTCCCTATTCACTGGGTTCGAATAATTCACCCCTCCACTTT,CASPPYSLGSNNSPLHF
NA,TRBJ1-6,NA,TRBV20-1,TGCAGTGCTAGAGGGGCCTCCTATAATTCACCCCTCCACTTT,CSARGASYNSPLHF
NA,TRBJ2-5,NA,TRBV29-1,TGCAGCGTCGCGGGACCGCAGTACGGGGAGACCCAGTACTTC,CSVAGPQYGETQYF
few,TRBJ1-2,NA,TRBV28,TGTGCCAGCAGTTTCCCAGGCAGGGCGTATGGCTACACCTTC,CASSFPGRAYGYTF
many,TRBJ2-3,TRBD2,TRBV5-6,TGTGCCAGCAGCTTGGGACTAGCGACACACACAGATACGCAGTATTTT,CASSLGLATHTDTQYF
many,TRBJ1-1,NA,TRBV7-9,TGTGCCAGCAGTAAGCCCGGTGAGAACACTGAAGCTTTCTTT,CASSKPGENTEAFF
NA,TRBJ2-3,NA,TRBV11-2,TGTGCCAGCAGCTTTGGACAGGGACTAGCAGATACGCAGTATTTT,CASSFGQGLADTQYF
many,TRBJ2-1,TRBD2,TRBV20-1,TGCAGTGCTAAGGGACTAGCGGGAGGAGGAAATGAGCAGTTCTTC,CSAKGLAGGGNEQFF
many,TRBJ2-7,NA,TRBV10-3,TGTGCCATCAGTCCCACAGGCCGGGAGCAGTACTTC,CAISPTGREQYF
few,TRBJ1-1,NA,TRBV6-2/TRBV6-3,TGTGCCAGCAGTTACGAGGACCGGGACACTGAAGCTTTCTTT,CASSYEDRDTEAFF
many,TRBJ2-1,NA,TRBV7-2,TGTGCCAGCAGCTTGATACACGGGGGTCTAAGTGAGCAGTTCTTC,CASSLIHGGLSEQFF
few,TRBJ2-7,TRBD1,TRBV10-3,TGTGCCATCAGTGAAGAGGTCAGGGGGCCCTACGAGCAGTACTTC,CAISEEVRGPYEQYF
few,TRBJ2-5,NA,TRBV29-1,TGCAGCGTTGAGGTTGTAGAGGACATTCAAGAGACCCAGTACTTC,CSVEVVEDIQETQYF
many,TRBJ1-3,NA,TRBV7-3,TGTGCCCTCCCCCGGCCGGGAAACACCATATATTTT,CALPRPGNTIYF
few,TRBJ2-7,NA,TRBV15,TGTGCCACCAGCTCCCCTGGCAGGGTGAGCTCCTACGAGCAGTACTTC,CATSSPGRVSSYEQYF